This passage covers 6 T cell receptor beta chains from one sample sequenced in a study of blood T cell repertoires in COVID-19. The method was immunoSEQ multiplex PCR; TCRdb's version includes in-frame clones alone and lacks a portion of them. The table records fewer than 120,000 clones, 80% to 90% of them present only once. The specimen was peripheral blood. The receptors stem from an older woman with acute or convalescent COVID-19.

The rearrangement uses TRBV7-2 and TRBJ2-3, with unresolved D. Germline V gives CDR1 SGHTA, CDR2 FQGNSA. The CDR3 extends over 14 amino acids. Between the trimmed V and J ends, which lost 5 bases and 3 bases, there was a span of 12 bases. The CDR3 is CASSAILGTDTQYF. In DNA, the CDR3 is TGTGCCAGCAGCGCAATCCTAGGAACAGATACGCAGTATTTT.

This clone was detected many times. The chain has TRBV5-4 and TRBJ1-1, with D possibly TRBD1 on 6 matching bases. With 0 bases removed from V and 1 base from J, the gap between germline ends came to 16 bases. CDR1 SGHNT and CDR2 YYREEE come from the germline V gene (reference sequence). The CDR3 spans 17 residues. This CDR3 reads CASSLVPGSGANTEAFF. The CDR3 bases are TGTGCCAGCAGCTTGGTTCCTGGCTCAGGGGCGAACACTGAAGCTTTCTTT.

The rearrangement joins TRBV19 to TRBJ1-5; D is ambiguous. Germline CDR1 LNHDA, CDR2 SQIVND (reference sequence). V lost 3 bases and J 5 bases, leaving 8 bases between the germline ends. The CDR3 consists of 13 residues. The CDR3, as DNA: TGTGCCAGTAGTATCACGGTCGATCAGCCCCAGCATTTT. Translating gives CASSITVDQPQHF.

The chain joins TRBV18 to TRBJ1-2; 9 nucleotides match TRBD1. CDR3 length equals 15 residues. The V segment lost 5 bases and the J segment 4 bases; nucleotides outside the gene matches: 8. Germline assignment: CDR1 KGHSH and CDR2 LQKENI. This CDR3 is CASSSTGQGGYGYTF. Here the CDR3 DNA reads TGTGCCAGCTCATCGACGGGACAGGGCGGCTATGGCTACACCTTC.

V is TRBV6-2 or TRBV6-3 and J is TRBJ1-5; possibly TRBD1 for D (6 bases). CDR1 and CDR2 from the germline V gene are MNHEY and SVGEGT. CDR3 length equals 14 residues. Between the trimmed V and J ends, which lost 2 bases and 7 bases, there was a span of 12 bases. CDR3 sequence reads: CASSYGGGEQPQHF. Here the CDR3 DNA reads TGTGCCAGCAGTTACGGAGGGGGGGAACAGCCCCAGCATTTT.

This clone showed up just once. V usage is TRBV28 and J usage is TRBJ2-1; 10 nucleotides agree with TRBD1. The germline gives CDR1 MDHEN, CDR2 SYDVKM. The V segment lost 5 bases and the J segment 0 bases; nucleotides outside the gene matches: 1. The CDR3 is made up of 15 amino acids. The CDR3 bases are TGTGCCAGCAGTGGACAGGGGGGCTCCTACAATGAGCAGTTCTTC. This codes for CASSGQGGSYNEQFF.